The 25 T cell receptor beta chains listed next were all sequenced from one sample in a study of T cells of healthy individuals. Via MiXCR, TCRdb re-called the 5' RACE reads, giving one row per CDR3 protein. Among 60,000 to 80,000 distinct CDR3 sequences, 15% to 20% were seen once, and the ten largest hold 4% to 5%. The receptor set was obtained from a human donor in good health.

V is TRBV5-4 and J is TRBJ2-1; 7 bases are shared with TRBD1. The CDR3 totals 15 residues. V lost 0 bases, J lost 5 bases, and 5 bases stayed unmatched. Looked up from germline, CDR1 is SGHNT and CDR2 is YYREEE (reference sequence). The CDR3 region is CASSLGGTENNEQFF. In nucleotides, the CDR3 is TGTGCCAGCAGCTTGGGGGGGACAGAAAACAATGAGCAGTTCTTC.

The rearrangement joins TRBV27 to TRBJ1-3, with D possibly being TRBD1 (5 bases). The CDR3 totals 16 residues. V was shortened by 2 bases and J by 0 bases, with 11 bases between the two germline ends. Germline V gene lookup returns CDR1 MNHEY and CDR2 SMNVEV (reference sequence). CDR3 DNA sequence: TGTGCCAGCAGTTTACGACAGCCCGACTCTGGAAACACCATATATTTT. Translation gives CASSLRQPDSGNTIYF.

The chain employs TRBV20-1 and TRBJ1-5, with D maybe TRBD1 (5 bases). Per germline, CDR1 DFQATT and CDR2 SNEGSKA (reference sequence). This CDR3 contains 14 residues. DNA for the CDR3: TGCAGGAACAGGTATGGGGTTCTCAATCAGCCCCAGCATTTT. Amino acid sequence: CRNRYGVLNQPQHF.

This clonotype is labeled medium-sized. This chain links TRBV7-2 with TRBJ1-2, with 8 bases identical to TRBD1. CDR3 length: 14 residues. V lost 4 bases, J lost 2 bases, and 3 bases stayed unmatched. Germline CDR1 reads SGHTA; CDR2 reads FQGNSA. As DNA, the CDR3 is TGTGCCAGCAGCTCCTGGACAGGGAACTATGGCTACACCTTC. Translated: CASSSWTGNYGYTF.

This clonotype occurred a few times. V usage is TRBV3-1 and J usage is TRBJ1-4, with a tentative D call TRBD1 (6 bases). The CDR3 totals 13 residues. Germline CDR1 and CDR2: LGHDT and YNNKEL (reference sequence). Trimming removed 4 bases from V and 8 bases from J, with 11 bases in between. CDR3 loop: CASSLGAREKLFF. The CDR3 nucleotides are TGTGCCAGCAGCCTGGGGGCGCGAGAAAAACTGTTTTTT.

This clonotype was picked up a small number of times. The chain links TRBV20-1 to TRBJ1-1; no firm D call. This CDR3 is 10 amino acids long. CDR1 and CDR2 from the germline V gene are DFQATT and SNEGSKA (reference sequence). V gave up 3 bases and J gave up 5 bases, with 4 bases separating them. The DNA of the CDR3 is TGCAGTGCTAGCCGGACTGAAGCTTTCTTT. Translated, it gives CSASRTEAFF.

This clonotype was detected ten times or more. This rearrangement joins TRBV25-1 to TRBJ2-4, with D hard to call. Trimming left V 1 base short and J 0 bases short, with 16 bases between. Germline V lookup: CDR1 MGHDK, CDR2 SYGVNS. This CDR3 is 18 amino acids long. CDR3 in DNA: TGTGCCAGCAGTGAATCCCTAGAGGCAGTTACAGCCAAAAACATTCAGTACTTC. Its translation: CASSESLEAVTAKNIQYF.

The sample holds one count of this clonotype. This chain joins TRBV12-3 or TRBV12-4 and TRBJ2-5; TRBD2 aligns across 10 bases. CDR3 length: 15 amino acids. V dropped 5 bases and J dropped 1; count of bases not matched to a gene: 4. CDR3 DNA sequence: TGTGCCAGCAGTCCACTAGCGGGGCCCCAAGAGACCCAGTACTTC. Protein sequence: CASSPLAGPQETQYF.

This clonotype was seen many times. The chain employs TRBV4-3 and TRBJ2-1; the match to TRBD2 covers 12 bases. The CDR3 spans 15 residues. In germline, CDR1 is LGHNA, CDR2 YSLEER. J was trimmed by 6 bases and V by 3 bases; bases with no gene match: 3. CDR3 sequence: CASSHEGLAGNEQFF. In nucleotides, the CDR3 is TGCGCCAGCAGCCACGAGGGACTAGCGGGCAATGAGCAGTTCTTC.

In this sample, this clonotype turned up many times. This rearrangement joins TRBV11-2 to TRBJ1-5; possibly TRBD1 for D (6 bases). The CDR3 length is 14 residues. V was cut by 5 bases and J by 7 bases, with 15 bases left in between. Germline V lookup: CDR1 SGHAT, CDR2 FQNNGV. CDR3 protein: CASSTGTRGQPQHF. CDR3 in DNA: TGTGCCAGCAGCACCGGGACACGCGGGCAGCCCCAGCATTTT. Using reference TRBV11-2 and TRBJ1-5 for the parts outside the CDR3, the full variable domain is EAGVAQSPRYKIIEKRQSVAFWCNPISGHATLYWYQQILGQGPKLLIQFQNNGVVDDSQLPKDRFSAERLKGVDSTLKIQPAKLEDSAVYLCASSTGTRGQPQHFGDGTRLSIL.

In its sample, this clonotype was seen a few times. Given the absence of the conserved phenylalanine or tryptophan at the CDR3 end, a read error is likely. Because the CDR3's place on the DNA is in doubt, the DNA is left out and the CDR3 is given as listed by TCRdb. The chain is built from TRBV20-1 and TRBJ2-7; the table's D gene call, TRBD1, was not cross checked with the DNA. The germline V gene encodes CDR1 DFQATT and CDR2 SNEGSKA (reference sequence). The CDR3 is 12 residues long, counting both termini. CDR3 in amino acids: CSARGDGTGFVT.

The CDR3 protein is CASSPRGVDEQFF. The CDR3 nucleotides read TGCGCCAGCAGCCCGAGGGGGGTTGATGAGCAGTTCTTC. This chain links TRBV4-1 with TRBJ2-1; D is tentatively TRBD1 or TRBD2 (6 bases each). Looked up from germline, CDR1 is MGHRA and CDR2 is YSYEKL. The CDR3 consists of 13 residues. V was shortened by 4 bases and J by 8 bases, with 12 bases between the two germline ends.

Ten or more counts support this clonotype. V usage is TRBV2 and J usage is TRBJ2-2, with 8 bases lining up with TRBD2. CDR1 is SNHLY and CDR2 is FYNNEI in the germline V gene. CDR3 size: 15 residues. Trimming removed 7 bases from V and 3 bases from J; junction bases left unmatched: 7. The CDR3 here is CASTLTSAHTGELFF. DNA for the CDR3: TGTGCCAGCACCTTGACTAGCGCCCACACCGGGGAGCTGTTTTTT.

The V call is TRBV11-2, the J call TRBJ1-6; D uncertain. This CDR3 has 15 residues. Germline V gene sequence: CDR1 SGHAT, CDR2 FQNNGV. The V end lost 3 bases, the J end lost 9 bases, and 15 bases lay between the germline ends. The CDR3 region is CASSFGPSSRSPLHF. As DNA, the CDR3 is TGTGCCAGCAGCTTTGGGCCGTCCAGCCGTTCACCCCTCCACTTT.

This clonotype appeared many times. The chain recombines TRBV5-1 with TRBJ2-3, with D perhaps TRBD2 (6 bases). Trimming pared 2 bases from V and 0 bases from J, leaving 10 bases between. The CDR3 runs 15 residues. Germline V gene data show CDR1 as SGHRS and CDR2 as YFSETQ. CDR3 sequence (DNA): TGCGCCAGCAGCTTCGGCGGGAAGAGCACAGATACGCAGTATTTT. Protein sequence: CASSFGGKSTDTQYF. The full variable domain, completed using reference TRBV5-1 and TRBJ2-3, is KAGVTQTPRYLIKTRGQQVTLSCSPISGHRSVSWYQQTPGQGLQFLFEYFSETQRNKGNFPGRFSGRQFSNSRSEMNVSTLELGDSALYLCASSFGGKSTDTQYFGPGTRLTVL.

The sample holds a few counts of this clonotype. V and J are TRBV2 and TRBJ2-3, with 7 bases that match TRBD1. This CDR3 is 14 amino acids long. CDR1 and CDR2 (germline): SNHLY, FYNNEI. Trimming took 5 bases from V and 0 from J; bases not matched to a gene: 2. The CDR3 loop reads CASSLGQSTDTQYF. The CDR3 nucleotides read TGTGCCAGCAGTCTGGGACAGAGCACAGATACGCAGTATTTT.

This clonotype was detected many times. This chain joins TRBV7-9 and TRBJ2-7, with 7 positions matching TRBD2. Germline lookup yields CDR1 SEHNR and CDR2 FQNEAQ (reference sequence). J lost 7 bases, V lost 5 bases, and 14 bases had no gene match. CDR3 length: 15 amino acids. CDR3 DNA: TGTGCCAGCAGCCGGTTGGTAGCGGGCGTTTGGGAGCAGTACTTC. It is translated as CASSRLVAGVWEQYF.

In its sample, this clonotype was seen many times. The chain recombines TRBV29-1 with TRBJ2-5, with TRBD2 as a possible D gene (6 bases). Trimming took off 5 bases at V and 2 bases at J, with 12 bases between the two ends. Germline V gene lookup returns CDR1 SQVTM and CDR2 ANQGSEA. This CDR3 is built from 13 residues. The CDR3 nucleotides are TGCAGCGTTACCCGGGACTTGCAAGAGACCCAGTACTTC. Translating it yields CSVTRDLQETQYF.

This clonotype has at least ten counts. The chain employs TRBV6-6 and TRBJ1-5, with TRBD1 as a possible D gene (6 bases). The CDR3 contains 14 residues. V was trimmed by 4 bases and J by 4 bases, leaving 11 bases between them. Germline V gene lookup returns CDR1 MNHNY and CDR2 SVGAGI (reference sequence). CDR3 region: CASSSPRGNQPQHF. Here the CDR3 DNA reads TGTGCCAGCAGTTCCCCCAGGGGAAATCAGCCCCAGCATTTT.

In its sample, this clonotype was seen many times. The V gene is TRBV10-3, the J gene TRBJ2-7; maybe TRBD2 (6 bases). CDR1 is ENHRY, CDR2 SYGVKD, per germline. The CDR3 is 13 amino acids. The V gene lost 7 bases and the J gene lost 3 bases, with 13 bases spanning the gap. Here the CDR3 reads CAITGGRSYEQYF. The CDR3 nucleotides read TGTGCCATCACTGGAGGGAGAAGCTACGAGCAGTACTTC.

The chain has TRBV9 and TRBJ1-1; D unclear. Germline V CDR1 and CDR2: SGDLS, YYNGEE. The CDR3 covers 14 residues. With 0 bases removed from V and 2 bases from J, the gap between germline ends came to 8 bases. The CDR3 sequence is CASSVGLGNTEAFF. The CDR3 bases are TGTGCCAGCAGCGTAGGTCTTGGAAACACTGAAGCTTTCTTT.

The chain joins TRBV20-1 to TRBJ2-7; 10 bases are shared with TRBD1. Germline V gene sequence: CDR1 DFQATT, CDR2 SNEGSKA (reference sequence). V lost 5 bases, J lost 5 bases, and 9 bases stayed unmatched. The CDR3 is 14 residues long. The CDR3 bases are TGCAGTGCTTACTCGGGACAGGGGACCGACGAGCAGTACTTC. Protein sequence: CSAYSGQGTDEQYF.

Concerning this clonotype: A single base separates this from a much larger clone, so it may be a read error. Lacking the conserved final phenylalanine or tryptophan, this CDR3 likely reflects a read error. The chain carries TRBV10-1 and TRBJ2-3; the match to TRBD1 covers 9 bases. The CDR3 spans 14 residues. The junction had 7 bases not matched to a gene; V was cut back by 8 bases and J by 4 bases. Germline CDR1 and CDR2: WNHNN and SYGVQD (reference sequence). For the CDR3, the DNA is TGCGCCAGCGGCGGGACAGGGCGGCCAGATACGCAGTATCTT. It translates to CASGGTGRPDTQYL.

This clonotype was detected many times. The V and J genes are TRBV6-1 and TRBJ1-5; tentative D call: TRBD1 (6 bases). The CDR3 contains 13 residues. The V gene lost 6 bases and the J gene lost 11 bases, with 17 bases spanning the gap. The germline V gene encodes CDR1 MNHNS and CDR2 SASEGT. This CDR3 is CASRGRTETAQHF. The CDR3 region has the DNA TGTGCCAGCAGAGGCCGGACAGAGACGGCCCAGCATTTT.

Only a few counts were recorded for this clonotype. The rearrangement links TRBV4-3 to TRBJ2-1, with 9 bases that match TRBD2. Germline assignment: CDR1 LGHNA and CDR2 YSLEER. CDR3 length: 16 residues. J gave up 8 bases and V 1 base, and 9 bases lay outside the gene matches. The CDR3, as DNA: TGCGCCAGCAGCCAAGTAGGCGGGAGGGCCTTAGATGAGCAGTTCTTC. The encoded protein is CASSQVGGRALDEQFF.